A single TCR beta chain is shown here with its context. In germline, CDR1 is KGHSH, CDR2 LQKENI. Trimming stripped 0 bases from V and 3 bases from J, with 10 bases between. The CDR3 has 15 amino acids. This entry belongs to a study of control samples from healthy donors and cancer patients. Libraries were prepared by immunoSEQ multiplex PCR; TCRdb keeps only in-frame clonotypes and omits some of them. The profile shows about 120,000 clones, about nine tenths of them singletons. The chain has TRBV18 and TRBJ2-3; D call uncertain. The sample comprised blood. The TCR comes from a man aged 40-50 years in good health. The DNA of the CDR3 is TGTGCCAGCTCACCACCGAAACAGTTTACAGATACGCAGTATTTT. This codes for CASSPPKQFTDTQYF. Supplemented by reference TRBV18 and TRBJ2-3, the full variable domain reads NAGVMQNPRHLVRRRGQEARLRCSPMKGHSHVYWYRQLPEEGLKFMVYLQKENIIDESGMPKERFSAEFPKEGPSILRIQQVVRGDSAAYFCASSPPKQFTDTQYFGPGTRLTVL.